These T cell receptor beta chains were read from a single sample in a study of OX40 agonist ivuxolimab in advanced cancers. Clones were sequenced by immunoSEQ multiplex PCR, and TCRdb holds only the in-frame ones, with some missing. Of 45,000 to 55,000 clones listed, 83% are singletons. The material sequenced was CD4+ or CD8+ T cells sorted from blood, taken in a trial of the OX40 agonist ivuxolimab. These receptors came from an adult with an advanced solid tumor such as melanoma, head and neck, liver or kidney cancer. Each CDR3 is given with its conserved first and last residue. D genes are given only for firm matches. Only part of the rows carry a size: once, few, many, or a class if the clone is expanded.

clone size	J gene	V gene	D gene	CDR3 protein	CDR3 DNA
-	TRBJ2-3	TRBV7-3	-	CASSLRGHTDTQYF	TGTGCCAGCAGCCTACGGGGGCACACAGATACGCAGTATTTT
-	TRBJ2-5	TRBV11-2	-	CASSPTSRGETQYF	TGTGCCAGCAGCCCTACATCTAGGGGAGAGACCCAGTACTTC
-	TRBJ2-3	TRBV19	TRBD2	CASTGTRSPSGTDTQYF	TGTGCCAGTACCGGGACTAGATCGCCCTCTGGCACAGATACGCAGTATTTT
-	TRBJ1-5	TRBV30	TRBD1	CAWNAGGNQPQHF	TGTGCCTGGAATGCAGGGGGGAATCAGCCCCAGCATTTT
-	TRBJ2-1	TRBV10-3	TRBD2	CAIKRLAGAHEQFF	TGTGCCATCAAAAGACTAGCGGGGGCGCATGAGCAGTTCTTC
few	TRBJ1-1	TRBV9	TRBD1	CASSDPGTGRFGENTEAFF	TGTGCCAGCAGCGACCCCGGGACAGGGAGGTTCGGGGAAAACACTGAAGCTTTCTTT
-	TRBJ2-3	TRBV10-3	TRBD2	CAISPSSGLTDTQYF	TGTGCCATCAGTCCATCTAGCGGGCTCACAGATACGCAGTATTTT
-	TRBJ1-1	TRBV6-5	-	CASRQRRNTEAFF	TGTGCCAGCAGACAAAGAAGGAACACTGAAGCTTTCTTT
-	TRBJ2-5	TRBV7-2	TRBD2	CASSLRLAGMETQYF	TGTGCCAGCAGCCTCCGACTAGCGGGGATGGAGACCCAGTACTTC
-	TRBJ2-5	TRBV6-1	-	CASSESGVTETQYF	TGTGCCAGCAGTGAATCGGGGGTTACAGAGACCCAGTACTTC
few	TRBJ2-7	TRBV5-1	-	CASYLGPGAYEQYF	TGCGCCAGCTATCTCGGGCCTGGAGCCTACGAGCAGTACTTC
-	TRBJ2-2	TRBV30	-	CAWIGTGELFF	TGTGCCTGGATTGGCACCGGGGAGCTGTTTTTT
-	TRBJ1-2	TRBV7-8	-	CASSLGAERFVHGYTF	TGTGCCAGCAGCTTAGGGGCAGAGCGTTTTGTCCATGGCTACACCTTC
few	TRBJ1-1	TRBV30	TRBD1	CAWSEPLLRDREAFF	TGTGCCTGGAGTGAACCCCTTCTCCGGGACAGGGAAGCTTTCTTT
-	TRBJ2-1	TRBV15	-	CATSSDETAGLYNEQFF	TGTGCCACCAGCAGCGACGAAACCGCAGGTCTCTACAATGAGCAGTTCTTC
-	TRBJ2-6	TRBV19	TRBD1	CASRTGAGANVLTF	TGTGCCAGTAGGACAGGGGCTGGGGCCAACGTCCTGACTTTC
-	TRBJ2-7	TRBV6-5	TRBD1	CASSPRQGEQYF	TGTGCCAGCAGCCCCAGGCAGGGGGAACAGTACTTC
few	TRBJ1-1	TRBV19	TRBD1	CASSNQGAGSVIEAFF	TGTGCCAGTAGTAATCAGGGGGCAGGGTCGGTAATTGAAGCTTTCTTT
-	TRBJ2-5	TRBV5-6	TRBD2	CASTNSGGPGETQYF	TGTGCCAGCACCAATAGCGGGGGCCCCGGGGAGACCCAGTACTTC
-	TRBJ2-1	TRBV19	TRBD2	CASSIASGEYNEQFF	TGTGCCAGTAGTATCGCTAGCGGGGAGTACAATGAGCAGTTCTTC
few	TRBJ1-4	TRBV19	-	CASSDRGSSEKLFF	TGTGCCAGTAGTGACAGAGGGTCTAGTGAAAAACTGTTTTTT
-	TRBJ1-6	TRBV4-2	TRBD1	CASSPTPVTGIPLHF	TGTGCCAGCAGCCCGACCCCGGTGACAGGGATTCCCCTCCACTTT
-	TRBJ2-5	TRBV7-2	TRBD2	CASSSHPLAAQETQYF	TGTGCCAGCAGCTCCCATCCCCTAGCGGCACAAGAGACCCAGTACTTC
-	TRBJ1-2	TRBV9	-	CASSVAPGRTDGYTF	TGTGCCAGCAGCGTAGCCCCAGGTAGGACGGATGGCTACACCTTC
-	TRBJ1-1	TRBV5-1	TRBD1	CASKGDREAFF	TGCGCCAGCAAAGGGGACAGGGAGGCTTTCTTT
-	TRBJ1-2	TRBV4-1	TRBD1	CASSQEDRTDYGYTF	TGCGCCAGCAGCCAAGAGGACAGGACCGACTATGGCTACACCTTC
-	TRBJ2-2	TRBV29-1	TRBD2	CSVGEGTTAGELFF	TGCAGCGTGGGGGAGGGGACGACGGCCGGGGAGCTGTTTTTT
-	TRBJ1-4	TRBV18	-	CASSPFPGSNEKLFF	TGTGCCAGCTCTCCCTTCCCTGGGTCTAATGAAAAACTGTTTTTT
once	TRBJ1-3	TRBV4-1	-	CASSPVGQSKNTIYF	TGCGCCAGCAGCCCCGTCGGACAGTCCAAGAACACCATATATTTT
-	TRBJ1-5	TRBV19	TRBD1	CATSDRDQPQHF	TGTGCCACCTCGGACAGGGATCAGCCCCAGCATTTT
-	TRBJ2-4	TRBV5-6	-	CASSLEAGLLDIQYF	TGTGCCAGCAGCTTGGAGGCGGGGCTGTTAGACATTCAGTACTTC
-	TRBJ1-2	TRBV5-6	TRBD1	CASSLGRGQIYGYTF	TGTGCCAGCAGCTTGGGCAGGGGGCAGATCTATGGCTACACCTTC
-	TRBJ2-7	TRBV18	TRBD1	CASSRDRTSREQYF	TGTGCCAGCTCACGGGACAGGACCTCTCGGGAGCAGTACTTC
-	TRBJ2-7	TRBV6-5	-	CASRSRVYEQYF	TGTGCCAGCAGAAGCAGGGTTTACGAGCAGTACTTC
-	TRBJ2-1	TRBV25-1	TRBD2	CASSEAGGAGHEQFF	TGTGCCAGCAGTGAGGCCGGGGGGGCGGGACATGAGCAGTTCTTC
-	TRBJ1-1	TRBV27	TRBD1	CASSPLRQGTEAFF	TGTGCCAGCAGTCCTCTCAGACAGGGCACTGAAGCTTTCTTT
once	TRBJ2-6	TRBV5-4	TRBD1	CASSPGQGNSGANVLTF	TGTGCCAGCAGCCCCGGACAGGGTAACTCTGGGGCCAACGTCCTGACTTTC
-	TRBJ1-2	TRBV9	TRBD1	CASSTRDSFNYGYTF	TGTGCCAGCAGCACCCGGGACAGCTTTAACTATGGCTACACCTTC
-	TRBJ1-5	TRBV5-1	-	CASSRKQPQHF	TGCGCCAGCAGCCGCAAGCAGCCCCAGCATTTT
-	TRBJ2-7	TRBV7-2	TRBD1	CASSFQGQGRVEQYF	TGTGCCAGCAGCTTTCAGGGACAGGGAAGGGTCGAGCAGTACTTC
-	TRBJ1-1	TRBV19	-	CASRSRQVGNTEAFF	TGTGCCAGTAGATCCCGACAGGTAGGGAACACTGAAGCTTTCTTT
-	TRBJ1-2	TRBV5-6	-	CASSLSNYGYTF	TGTGCCAGCAGCTTATCTAACTATGGCTACACCTTC
-	TRBJ2-3	TRBV6-7	-	CASSYPRPAPTDTQYF	TGTGCCAGCAGTTACCCCAGACCAGCACCCACAGATACGCAGTATTTT
few	TRBJ2-5	TRBV5-4	TRBD1	CASSLVGTGATWETQYF	TGTGCCAGCAGCTTGGTTGGGACAGGGGCTACTTGGGAGACCCAGTACTTC
-	TRBJ1-5	TRBV2	-	CASSEAGYQPQHF	TGTGCCAGCAGTGAAGCCGGGTATCAGCCCCAGCATTTT
-	TRBJ2-7	TRBV6-5	TRBD1	CASTRQGADEQYF	TGTGCCAGCACAAGACAGGGGGCCGACGAGCAGTACTTC
-	TRBJ2-3	TRBV7-2	-	CASSFWNGDTQYF	TGTGCCAGCAGCTTTTGGAATGGAGATACGCAGTATTTT
once	TRBJ1-1	TRBV11-2	-	CASSLGGVGTEAFF	TGTGCCAGCAGCTTAGGAGGGGTCGGTACTGAAGCTTTCTTT